The rows below give T cell receptor beta chains drawn from one sample of a study of control samples from healthy donors and cancer patients. Data came from immunoSEQ multiplex PCR; TCRdb stores just in-frame clones and leaves some out. The table has about 120,000 clones, about nine tenths seen once. The sequenced sample was blood. The receptors stem from a man between 18 and 29 years old in good health. Both conserved end residues are part of each CDR3. The order of the fields is V gene, clone size, D gene, J gene, CDR3 protein, CDR3 DNA. A D gene is named only where the DNA matches it firmly. Clone size is shown for a subset of rows, as once, few, many or a class of expanded clone.

TRBV6-1,-,-,TRBJ2-5,CASSEANGVETQYF,TGTGCCAGCAGTGAAGCCAACGGGGTGGAGACCCAGTACTTC
TRBV3-1/TRBV3-2,-,-,TRBJ1-6,CASSQDGPSSYNSPLHF,TGTGCCAGCAGCCAAGATGGCCCGAGCTCCTATAATTCACCCCTCCACTTT
TRBV19,-,TRBD2,TRBJ2-1,CASSSGLAGDNEQFF,TGTGCCAGTAGTTCGGGACTAGCGGGAGACAATGAGCAGTTCTTC
TRBV10-3,-,-,TRBJ2-1,CAISELGGAAYNEQFF,TGTGCCATCAGTGAGTTAGGCGGGGCGGCCTACAATGAGCAGTTCTTC
TRBV4-2,-,TRBD2,TRBJ2-3,CASSQERGGPDTQYF,TGTGCCAGCAGCCAAGAGCGGGGGGGCCCAGATACGCAGTATTTT
TRBV30,-,TRBD1,TRBJ2-5,CAWTVRFPHRGEETQYF,TGTGCCTGGACGGTGCGGTTTCCTCACAGGGGTGAAGAGACCCAGTACTTC
TRBV10-3,-,-,TRBJ1-2,CAISGQPNYGYTF,TGTGCCATCAGTGGACAACCTAACTATGGCTACACCTTC
TRBV27,-,-,TRBJ2-2,CASSLAARYLNTGELFF,TGTGCCAGCAGTTTAGCGGCCCGATACCTTAACACCGGGGAGCTGTTTTTT
TRBV25-1,-,-,TRBJ1-5,CASSDPGLNQPQHF,TGTGCCAGCAGTGACCCAGGGCTCAATCAGCCCCAGCATTTT
TRBV4-1,-,-,TRBJ1-3,CASSQTDGNSGNTIYF,TGCGCCAGCAGCCAGACGGATGGAAACTCTGGAAACACCATATATTTT
TRBV24-1,once,TRBD2,TRBJ2-2,CATSDTGTSGALFF,TGTGCCACCAGTGATACCGGGACTAGCGGGGCGCTGTTTTTT
TRBV11-3,-,TRBD2,TRBJ2-1,CASSKAAGGYNEQFF,TGTGCCAGCAGCAAGGCGGCGGGGGGCTACAATGAGCAGTTCTTC
TRBV12-3/TRBV12-4,-,-,TRBJ1-6,CASSSRSSPLHF,TGTGCCAGCAGTTCCAGGTCTTCACCCCTCCACTTT
TRBV9,-,-,TRBJ1-1,CASSVDPAPTEAFF,TGTGCCAGCAGCGTAGATCCTGCCCCCACTGAAGCTTTCTTT
TRBV19,-,TRBD1,TRBJ1-2,CASSIERGPRLLINYGYTF,TGTGCCAGTAGTATAGAAAGGGGGCCCCGATTGCTAATTAACTATGGCTACACCTTC
TRBV6-5,once,-,TRBJ2-7,CASSYEGVFEQYF,TGTGCCAGCAGTTACGAGGGGGTTTTCGAGCAGTACTTC